This TCR beta chain was observed in a study of beta chain features in type 1 diabetes. Study summary: Age, gender and cell yields were similar between patients and healthy donors.

The sequenced template was cDNA made from the entire isolated RNA. Regulatory, naive and central memory T cell samples averaged approximately 3.4 million reads. This table comes from immunoSEQ multiplex PCR, and its TCRdb copy is limited to in-frame clones, with some not included. This repertoire shows under 300,000 clones, roughly 14% found once; its top ten account for 0.019%. Study outcomes and limitations: The study found moderately but significantly shorter TCRB CDR3s in all four CD4+ subsets of Type 1 diabetes patients. Here, the possible influence of HLA type (on TCRB rearrangement) remained unresolved.

Naive, central memory, regulatory and stem cell-like memory cells within the CD4+ compartment were sorted using CD45RO/CCR7/CD25/CD127/CD95/CD27. The CDR3 is 13 residues long. CDR1 is MNHEY and CDR2 is SVGAGI in the germline V gene. The J segment lost 3 bases and the V segment lost 2 bases, leaving 0 bases of the junction unmatched. For this clone: The antigen is undetermined.

The specimen sequenced was naive CD4+ T cells from blood. The genes are TRBV6-5 and TRBJ1-2; TRBD1 matches 7 bases. This TCR was sampled from a man aged 30 to 45 with type 1 diabetes. The CDR3 bases are TGTGCCAGCAGTTACGACAGGGACTATGGCTACACCTTC. Translated, it gives CASSYDRDYGYTF.